Detailed here is one TCR beta chain. This sample was included in a study of blood T cell repertoires in COVID-19. Looking at the study overall: The cDNA or gDNA used as material had been derived from T cells, B-cell-depleted T cells, or PBMCs.

Assay: immunoSEQ multiplex PCR; the TCRdb copy retains only in-frame clones and omits some. The sample records just under 90,000 clones, more than 90% being singletons. The sample was peripheral blood. The sequence came from a man aged 55 to 70 with acute or convalescent COVID-19.

The CDR3 loop is CASSTDRRNEKLFF. For the CDR3, the DNA is TGTGCCAGCAGCACCGACAGGAGGAATGAAAAACTGTTTTTT. The chain links TRBV7-2 to TRBJ1-4; possible D gene TRBD1, 6 bases. There are 14 residues in the CDR3. Germline loops: CDR1 SGHTA, CDR2 FQGNSA. Trimming shortened V by 5 bases and J by 5 bases, and 12 bases separated the two germline ends.